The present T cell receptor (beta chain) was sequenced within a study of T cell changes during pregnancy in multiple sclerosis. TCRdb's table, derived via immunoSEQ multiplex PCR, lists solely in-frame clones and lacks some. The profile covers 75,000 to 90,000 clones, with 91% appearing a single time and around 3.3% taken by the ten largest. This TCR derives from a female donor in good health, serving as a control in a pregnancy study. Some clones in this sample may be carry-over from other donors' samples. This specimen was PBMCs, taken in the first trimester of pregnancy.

In DNA, the CDR3 is TGTGCCAGCAGTTACTCGAGGGACAGGGGGCTTTATGGCTACACCTTC. This translates into CASSYSRDRGLYGYTF. This chain connects TRBV6-5 to TRBJ1-2; 12 bases align to TRBD1. CDR1 and CDR2 (germline): MNHEY, SVGAGI. The CDR3 spans 16 residues. The junction had 4 bases not matched to a gene; V was cut back by 0 bases and J by 5 bases.